This is a list of T cell receptor beta chains from one sample in a study of metastatic and nonmetastatic thyroid tumors. TCRdb re-called the PCR reads with MiXCR. Of about 52,000 clones listed, around a sixth were seen once; the top ten hold almost 3%. The specimen sequenced was blood. The receptors shown here come from a female donor with papillary thyroid cancer or a benign thyroid nodule (not recorded which). Some clones in this sample may be carry-over from other donors' samples. Each CDR3 is given without its conserved first and last residue.

CDR3 length,V gene,CDR3 protein
14,TRBV7-9,ASSRSVGLGQETQY
12,TRBV12-3/TRBV12-4,ASSVRGRREKLF
11,TRBV27,ASTTSHTDTQY
13,TRBV11-2,ASISTRQGIYGYT
14,TRBV6-1,ASSPSDRGGNHPQH
12,TRBV19,ASSVLQGLETQY
9,TRBV5-5,ASSAETEAF
12,TRBV19,ASSISGIGNEQF
16,TRBV7-8,ASSSAGLDFGGANVLT
14,TRBV20-1,SAQGLAGLFSHEQF
12,TRBV6-4,ASSDLTSAGELF
13,TRBV28,ASPPRGWVSYEQY
14,TRBV3-1,ASSLKTSGRTDTQY
14,TRBV19,ASSLSGTSGSDEQF
10,TRBV20-1,SADRGQETQY
12,TRBV20-1,SPEVDRSSYEQY
15,TRBV5-4,ASSFGDRVYINQPQH
12,TRBV20-1,SAREGSIYEKLF
14,TRBV5-1,ASSPLRGARTGGYT
13,TRBV7-8,ASSLKNGWDTESF
13,TRBV6-9,ASSYGLAEQETQY
16,TRBV27,ASSTTRYPYTGANVLT
13,TRBV10-2,ASSDPGGESYEQY
14,TRBV6-5,ASSYGNWGLAYEQY
15,TRBV11-1,ASSLGTGQYRHYGYT
14,TRBV11-3,ASSPMRGANTGELF
12,TRBV5-6,ASGDRGLHNEQF
13,TRBV20-1,SASRPQVGPRPQH
12,TRBV7-9,ASSLKDSATEAF
13,TRBV12-3/TRBV12-4,ASSLREARYNEQF
14,TRBV9,ASSVGVAGIYNEQF
12,TRBV5-1,ASSPGGLTDTQY
12,TRBV10-3,AIGYRGGDNEQF
15,TRBV6-5,ASSYSSLAGGLYEQF
12,TRBV20-1,SAPKREGVNEQF
10,TRBV28,ATFLMNTEAF
10,TRBV6-2/TRBV6-3,ASSHMVEGQY
14,TRBV20-1,SARDLRGGESAEAF
15,TRBV6-1,ASSEAQDRRIGYGYT
10,TRBV28,ASSLISLEQF
12,TRBV11-2,ASSFRTTYNEQF
11,TRBV20-1,STSEGGTYEQY
13,TRBV9,ASSIGLAGGYEQY
13,TRBV24-1,ATSDFGRGYNEQF
14,TRBV27,ASSSLQSGQGDEQY
14,TRBV7-8,ASIFFWSQSTDTQY
14,TRBV5-4,ASSNTGGWWNTEAF
10,TRBV5-8,ASSFVNGIQY
13,TRBV12-3/TRBV12-4,ASSHGLVGRNEQF
11,TRBV5-5,ASRARIDYGCT
14,TRBV11-2,ASSLEGAGPRREQY
12,TRBV11-2,ASSLNDPDNEQF
12,TRBV27,ASSLVRSTDAQY
12,TRBV10-1,ASSPGPSYNEQF
13,TRBV6-1,ASSVVAGGQDTQY
13,TRBV28,ASSLTGSVSNEQY
11,TRBV12-3/TRBV12-4,ASSPGRGQTQY
10,TRBV12-3/TRBV12-4,ASTRTYGELF